A single sample is the source of the 25 T cell receptor beta chains below, sequenced in a study of response to subunit inactivated influenza vaccine. TCRdb re-called the RT-PCR reads through MiXCR, storing one row per CDR3 protein. The data show a few hundred thousand distinct CDR3 sequences, 9% to 15% seen once. This specimen was non-naive T cells sorted from PBMCs, taken 14 to 15 days before vaccination. Every receptor here comes from a man aged 45-60 years who received an inactivated influenza vaccine.

The chain employs TRBV12-5 and TRBJ2-5; D unclear. Trimming removed 2 bases from V and 3 bases from J, with 7 bases in between. CDR3 size: 13 residues. Germline CDR1 reads LGHNT; CDR2 reads FRNRAP. The CDR3 spells CASGLSEKETQYF. DNA for the CDR3: TGTGCTAGTGGTTTGTCCGAGAAAGAGACCCAGTACTTC.

CDR3 in amino acids: CASSLAQVGNSPLHF. In DNA form, the CDR3 reads TGCGCCAGCAGCTTGGCCCAGGTGGGGAATTCACCCCTCCACTTT. The chain carries TRBV5-1 and TRBJ1-6; unclear D gene. The length of the CDR3 is 15 residues. Deletions cut 0 bases from V and 7 bases from J, with 11 bases between. CDR1 and CDR2 (germline): SGHRS, YFSETQ.

This clonotype was counted many times. The genes are TRBV7-3 and TRBJ1-2; 8 nucleotides line up with TRBD1. This CDR3 comprises 14 residues. J lost 8 bases, V lost 6 bases, and 11 bases had no gene match. Germline lookup yields CDR1 SGHTA and CDR2 FQGTGA. The CDR3 protein is CASSSGSGTGGYTF. CDR3 sequence (DNA): TGTGCCAGCAGTTCTGGGAGCGGGACAGGCGGCTACACCTTC. Filled out from reference TRBV7-3 and TRBJ1-2, the complete variable domain reads GAGVSQTPSNKVTEKGKYVELRCDPISGHTALYWYRQSLGQGPEFLIYFQGTGAADDSGLPNDRFFAVRPEGSVSTLKIQRTERGDSAVYLCASSSGSGTGGYTFGSGTRLTVV.

This clonotype came up a few times. This chain links TRBV5-6 with TRBJ2-5; 8 nucleotides line up with TRBD1. V lost 5 bases, J lost 3 bases, and 6 bases stayed unmatched. Germline loops: CDR1 SGHDT, CDR2 YYEEEE. CDR3 length equals 14 residues. As DNA, the CDR3 is TGTGCCAGCAGTCCGACAGGGGTAAAAGAGACCCAGTACTTC. Protein: CASSPTGVKETQYF.

This clonotype was recorded a few times. V gene TRBV3-1 combines with J gene TRBJ1-2, with unresolved D. V lost 1 base and J 2 bases, leaving 8 bases between the germline ends. Germline assignment: CDR1 LGHDT and CDR2 YNNKEL (reference sequence). CDR3 length: 14 residues. CDR3 coding DNA: TGTGCCAGCAGCCAAGTAGGATTGAACTATGGCTACACCTTC. Its protein product is CASSQVGLNYGYTF.

This rearrangement joins TRBV5-5 to TRBJ2-1, with 8 nucleotides matching TRBD1. Losses at the gene ends were 1 base for V and 12 bases for J; bases not matched to a gene: 12. CDR1 is SGHKS, CDR2 YYEKEE, per germline (reference sequence). CDR3 size: 15 residues. In DNA form, the CDR3 reads TGTGCCAGCAGCTTGACCGGGACAGGCCTATCCGGGCAGTTCTTC. It encodes CASSLTGTGLSGQFF.

This chain uses TRBV24-1 with TRBJ1-5; D possibly corresponds to TRBD1 (6 bases). Trimming left V 9 bases short and J 6 bases short, with 17 bases between. The germline V gene has CDR1 KGHDR and CDR2 SFDVKD. The CDR3 is 14 amino acids. This CDR3 reads CATGGQDPSQPQHF. DNA of the CDR3: TGTGCCACCGGGGGGCAAGACCCTTCTCAGCCCCAGCATTTT.

The chain employs TRBV6-1 and TRBJ2-7, with D perhaps matching TRBD1 (6 bases). CDR1 is MNHNS, CDR2 SASEGT, per germline. The CDR3 runs 11 residues. Between the trimmed V and J ends, which lost 6 bases and 8 bases, there was a span of 11 bases. CDR3 protein: CASRVGDKQYF. The CDR3 nucleotides are TGTGCCAGCAGGGTGGGGGACAAGCAGTACTTC.

This clonotype was detected many times. This rearrangement joins TRBV5-5 to TRBJ1-4; TRBD1 aligns across 7 bases. Trimming cost V 3 bases and J 4 bases; bases outside gene matches: 3. Germline values: CDR1 SGHKS, CDR2 YYEKEE (reference sequence). CDR3 length: 14 amino acids. The CDR3: CASSWGQLNEKLFF. The CDR3 nucleotides read TGTGCCAGCAGCTGGGGACAGCTTAATGAAAAACTGTTTTTT.

This clonotype was picked up a small number of times. The gene calls are TRBV6-2 or TRBV6-3 and TRBJ2-1, with 7 bases matching TRBD1. The V segment lost 6 bases and the J segment 5 bases; nucleotides outside the gene matches: 10. The CDR3 covers 15 residues. Germline V gene data show CDR1 as MNHEY and CDR2 as SVGEGT. CDR3 in DNA: TGTGCCAGCAGACCACCCGGGACAGAGAACAATGAGCAGTTCTTC. This translates into CASRPPGTENNEQFF.

The chain couples TRBV6-2 or TRBV6-3 to TRBJ2-7; 7 bases fit TRBD2. Germline CDR1 is MNHEY and CDR2 is SVGEGT. The CDR3 consists of 15 residues. The V segment lost 8 bases and the J segment 2 bases; nucleotides outside the gene matches: 12. The CDR3 here is CASRGASGIPYEQYF. CDR3 sequence (DNA): TGTGCCAGCCGCGGGGCTAGCGGAATTCCCTACGAGCAGTACTTC.

The chain has TRBV2 and TRBJ2-1, with TRBD2 identical over 14 bases. CDR3 length equals 15 residues. The germline V gene encodes CDR1 SNHLY and CDR2 FYNNEI. The V gene end was trimmed by 5 bases and the J gene end by 8 bases; junction bases not matched to a gene: 5. CDR3 coding DNA: TGTGCCAGCAGTAAGGGACTAGCGGGGGTTGATGAGCAGTTCTTC. The encoded protein is CASSKGLAGVDEQFF.

CDR3 coding DNA: TGTGCCAGCAGCTTGGCCAGGGGGTGGAACACTGAAGCTTTCTTT. It translates to CASSLARGWNTEAFF. The chain carries TRBV11-2 and TRBJ1-1; 7 bases line up with TRBD1. J gave up 1 base and V 3 bases, and 5 bases lay outside the gene matches. CDR3 length: 15 amino acids. From germline, CDR1 is SGHAT and CDR2 FQNNGV.

This clonotype was detected only a few times. V and J are TRBV7-8 and TRBJ1-5; the D is unclear. The V and J ends lost 4 bases and 3 bases respectively, with 16 bases between them. Germline V CDR1 and CDR2: SGHVS, FQNEAQ. This CDR3 has 16 residues. CDR3 protein: CASSYRPRVANQPQHF. DNA of the CDR3: TGTGCCAGCAGCTACCGGCCCCGAGTGGCCAATCAGCCCCAGCATTTT.

This sequence joins TRBV5-1 and TRBJ2-7; 13 bases are a match to TRBD2. The CDR3 covers 15 residues. The V and J ends lost 2 bases and 5 bases, in that order; junction bases with no gene match: 4. From germline, CDR1 is SGHRS and CDR2 YFSETQ. The CDR3 is CASSLLAGGPNEQYF. The CDR3, as DNA: TGCGCCAGCAGCTTACTAGCGGGAGGGCCCAACGAGCAGTACTTC. Together with reference TRBV5-1 and TRBJ2-7, the CDR3 gives the full variable domain: KAGVTQTPRYLIKTRGQQVTLSCSPISGHRSVSWYQQTPGQGLQFLFEYFSETQRNKGNFPGRFSGRQFSNSRSEMNVSTLELGDSALYLCASSLLAGGPNEQYFGPGTRLTVT.

The CDR3: CSASLAGGFNTIYF. In DNA, the CDR3 is TGCAGTGCTAGTCTTGCGGGGGGCTTCAACACCATATATTTT. The chain employs TRBV20-1 and TRBJ1-3; possible D gene TRBD1, 6 bases. V dropped 3 bases and J dropped 7 bases, with 16 bases sitting between them. The CDR3 has 14 amino acids. Germline CDR1 reads DFQATT; CDR2 reads SNEGSKA (reference sequence).

This clonotype was observed a handful of times. The rearrangement uses TRBV20-1 and TRBJ2-1, with 8 bases identical to TRBD2. The germline gives CDR1 DFQATT, CDR2 SNEGSKA (reference sequence). V shed 5 bases, J shed 5 bases, and the junction held 14 bases outside the gene matches. The CDR3 contains 16 residues. CDR3 coding DNA: TGCAGTGCTTACCCCCGGGGGCGGGGGGCAAACAATGAGCAGTTCTTC. This sequence encodes CSAYPRGRGANNEQFF.

V is TRBV7-8 and J is TRBJ1-3; 7 bases fit TRBD1. Germline V gene data show CDR1 as SGHVS and CDR2 as FQNEAQ. V trimming: 0 bases; J trimming: 3 bases; junction bases outside the gene matches: 5. CDR3 size: 16 residues. The CDR3 reads CASSLAGRGFGNTIYF. The CDR3 bases are TGTGCCAGCAGCTTAGCCGGCAGGGGGTTTGGAAACACCATATATTTT.

This clonotype was seen at least ten times. This chain uses TRBV29-1 with TRBJ2-7; D possibly corresponds to TRBD2 (5 bases). Germline-derived CDR1 and CDR2 are SQVTM and ANQGSEA. CDR3 length: 12 residues. V was pared by 3 bases and J by 5 bases, with 11 bases between. CDR3 sequence: CSVEGRSDEQYF. The DNA for the CDR3 is TGCAGCGTTGAGGGGAGATCAGACGAGCAGTACTTC.

The chain couples TRBV29-1 to TRBJ1-1, with D perhaps TRBD1 (6 bases). V lost 1 base to trimming and J lost 3 bases, with 9 bases between them. CDR1 and CDR2 (germline): SQVTM, ANQGSEA. The CDR3 covers 13 residues. The CDR3 DNA is TGCAGCGTTGAAGGGGGGCAGTACACTGAAGCTTTCTTT. This gives the protein CSVEGGQYTEAFF.

Only a few counts were recorded for this clonotype. The rearrangement joins TRBV5-1 to TRBJ2-3; D might be TRBD1 (6 bases). V dropped 4 bases and J dropped 3 bases, with 12 bases sitting between them. Germline V gives CDR1 SGHRS, CDR2 YFSETQ. This CDR3 is 14 amino acids long. The CDR3 region is CASSLGQKTDTQYF. The DNA of the CDR3 is TGCGCCAGCAGCCTCGGACAGAAAACAGATACGCAGTATTTT.

This clonotype was observed a handful of times. The chain uses TRBV3-1 and TRBJ2-7, with D maybe TRBD1 (5 bases). The germline gives CDR1 LGHDT, CDR2 YNNKEL (reference sequence). V lost 2 bases to trimming and J lost 3 bases, with 8 bases between them. This CDR3 has 13 residues. The CDR3 protein is CASSQTQGYEQYF. The CDR3 bases are TGTGCCAGCAGCCAAACCCAGGGCTACGAGCAGTACTTC.

This clonotype was seen repeatedly, ten times or more. The chain joins TRBV6-2 or TRBV6-3 to TRBJ1-5; 7 positions match TRBD1. Germline V gene data show CDR1 as MNHEY and CDR2 as SVGEGT. The J segment lost 7 bases and the V segment lost 6 bases, leaving 9 bases of the junction unmatched. This CDR3 region has 14 residues. CDR3 coding DNA: TGTGCCAGCAGGCAGACAGGGAATGGACAGCCCCAGCATTTT. As protein: CASRQTGNGQPQHF.

This clonotype was counted ten times or more. The chain links TRBV4-1 to TRBJ2-7, with D perhaps TRBD1 (5 bases). V shed 1 base and J shed 2 bases, with 9 bases lying between them. CDR3 length: 14 amino acids. Germline-derived CDR1 and CDR2 are MGHRA and YSYEKL. CDR3 amino acids: CASSQGTIAYEQYF. The CDR3 bases are TGCGCCAGCAGCCAAGGGACAATTGCCTACGAGCAGTACTTC.

J is TRBJ2-1 and V is TRBV28; 8 bases are a match to TRBD2. The CDR3 contains 15 residues. The germline CDR1 and CDR2 sequences are MDHEN and SYDVKM. Trimming cost V 1 base and J 9 bases; bases outside gene matches: 8. In nucleotides, the CDR3 is TGTGCCAGCAGTTTATTTCACGGGAGGGTCGGTGAGCAGTTCTTC. Amino acid sequence: CASSLFHGRVGEQFF.